These 17 T cell receptor beta chains share one sample of origin, sequenced in a study of blood T cell repertoires in COVID-19 (TCRdb year 2020). Libraries were built with the immunoSEQ multiplex PCR assay. The table was pulled from immuneACCESS by TCRdb, which kept in-frame rearrangements only. Such tables lose some clones; where checked, under half of the loss comes from unresolved V genes, and the rest has no known cause. The sample table lists fewer than 250,000 clones, roughly 85% of them with a count of one. The ten top clones hold 9.1% of the sample. Input material: PBMCs or T cells enriched from blood (not recorded which). Receptors originate from a woman in her forties or fifties with acute COVID-19.

The rearrangement uses TRBV6-2 or TRBV6-3 and TRBJ2-7; D uncertain. Germline V gene lookup returns CDR1 MNHEY and CDR2 SVGEGT. With 1 base removed from V and 2 bases from J, the gap between germline ends came to 6 bases. This CDR3 is 13 amino acids long. The CDR3 region is CASSYYKTYEQYF. DNA of the CDR3: TGTGCCAGCAGTTACTACAAAACCTACGAGCAGTACTTC.

CDR3 sequence reads: CACQQGGSYEQYF. The CDR3 nucleotides are TGTGCCTGTCAACAGGGGGGGTCCTACGAGCAGTACTTC. The V gene is TRBV30, the J gene TRBJ2-7, with a tentative D call TRBD1 (8 bases). The V and J ends lost 6 bases and 1 base respectively, with 13 bases between them. This CDR3 has 13 amino acids. Germline V gene data show CDR1 as GTSNPN and CDR2 as SVGIG (reference sequence).

The rearrangement joins TRBV6-2 or TRBV6-3 to TRBJ1-5; 7 bases agree with TRBD1. Germline loops: CDR1 MNHEY, CDR2 SVGEGT. The J segment lost 0 bases and the V segment lost 6 bases, leaving 11 bases of the junction unmatched. The CDR3 sequence is 17 residues long. The CDR3 DNA sequence: TGTGCCAGCAGCCGTACCGGGACAGACTATAGCAATCAGCCCCAGCATTTT. Translating gives CASSRTGTDYSNQPQHF.

This clone was recorded a few times. This chain links TRBV27 with TRBJ1-1; D gene uncertain. Germline values: CDR1 MNHEY, CDR2 SMNVEV (reference sequence). This CDR3 is 17 amino acids long. Trimming pared 6 bases from V and 1 base from J, leaving 21 bases between. The CDR3 is CASRRYGRGSGNTEAFF. CDR3 DNA sequence: TGTGCCAGCAGACGATATGGACGGGGTTCAGGGAACACTGAAGCTTTCTTT.

This sequence joins TRBV7-2 and TRBJ2-4; 8 bases line up with TRBD1. CDR1 SGHTA and CDR2 FQGNSA come from the germline V gene. There are 18 residues in the CDR3. V trimming: 0 bases; J trimming: 0 bases; junction bases outside the gene matches: 7. In DNA form, the CDR3 reads TGTGCCAGCAGCTTAGCGGGCCAGGGGGCCCTAGCCAAAAACATTCAGTACTTC. Residues: CASSLAGQGALAKNIQYF.

Written as DNA, the CDR3 is TGTGCCAGCAGCCCCACCGTCGGGGTGAACACTGAAGCTTTCTTT. This encodes CASSPTVGVNTEAFF. The rearrangement uses TRBV7-2 and TRBJ1-1, with D unclear. Trimming took 5 bases from V and 0 from J, leaving 13 bases between them. Germline-derived CDR1 and CDR2 are SGHTA and FQGNSA. This CDR3 is 15 amino acids long.

This clone was seen only once. The chain couples TRBV29-1 to TRBJ1-1, with D unresolved. Trimming stripped 4 bases from V and 4 bases from J, with 13 bases between. CDR1 SQVTM and CDR2 ANQGSEA come from the germline V gene. There are 13 residues in the CDR3. The CDR3 reads CSVALKAGTEAFF. CDR3 bases: TGCAGCGTTGCCCTAAAGGCAGGCACTGAAGCTTTCTTT. The whole variable domain, filled in from reference TRBV29-1 and TRBJ1-1, reads SAVISQKPSRDICQRGTSLTIQCQVDSQVTMMFWYRQQPGQSLTLIATANQGSEATYESGFVIDKFPISRPNLTFSTLTVSNMSPEDSSIYLCSVALKAGTEAFFGQGTRLTVV.

This clone was seen a handful of times. The genes are TRBV5-1 and TRBJ2-7; tentative D call: TRBD1 (5 bases). V lost 2 bases and J lost 5, with 17 bases in between. This CDR3 is built from 15 residues. Germline-derived CDR1 and CDR2 are SGHRS and YFSETQ. CDR3 DNA: TGCGCCAGCAGCTTTAGCAGGGCCGACGTCGACGAGCAGTACTTC. Translation: CASSFSRADVDEQYF.

The chain joins TRBV30 to TRBJ1-2; no clear D gene. The CDR3 runs to 14 residues. The V gene lost 0 bases and the J gene lost 0 bases, with 8 bases spanning the gap. Germline CDR1 reads GTSNPN; CDR2 reads SVGIG (reference sequence). In DNA form, the CDR3 reads TGTGCCTGGAGTGTACGGGTGACTAACTATGGCTACACCTTC. It translates to CAWSVRVTNYGYTF.

The chain has TRBV7-2 and TRBJ1-1; 7 bases fit TRBD1. Losses at the gene ends were 2 bases for V and 2 bases for J; bases not matched to a gene: 8. CDR1 SGHTA and CDR2 FQGNSA come from the germline V gene. The CDR3 is 16 amino acids. In DNA, the CDR3 is TGTGCCAGCAGCTTAACGGACAGGCCGATAAACACTGAAGCTTTCTTT. It specifies CASSLTDRPINTEAFF.

The V call is TRBV5-1, the J call TRBJ1-2, with D possibly being TRBD1 (5 bases). Germline V lookup: CDR1 SGHRS, CDR2 YFSETQ. CDR3 length: 15 amino acids. V lost 3 bases and J 4 bases, leaving 16 bases between the germline ends. The DNA for the CDR3 is TGCGCCAGCAGCTCCCTCCAGGGTATCGGCTATGGCTACACCTTC. Encoded protein: CASSSLQGIGYGYTF.

The V and J genes are TRBV19 and TRBJ2-3, with a possible D match to TRBD1 (6 bases). The CDR3 spans 13 residues. Trimming took off 7 bases at V and 5 bases at J, with 13 bases between the two ends. Germline CDR1 and CDR2: LNHDA and SQIVND (reference sequence). This CDR3 reads CASTNLQGDTQYF. CDR3 nucleotides: TGTGCCAGTACCAACTTACAGGGAGATACGCAGTATTTT.

This clone appeared many times. V and J are TRBV13 and TRBJ1-2, with D possibly TRBD1 on 5 matching bases. Germline V lookup: CDR1 PRHDT, CDR2 FYEKMQ (reference sequence). CDR3 length: 14 residues. V was cut by 5 bases and J by 2 bases, with 12 bases left in between. CDR3 nucleotide sequence: TGTGCCAGCAGCCGAGGCAGGGCCAACTATGGCTACACCTTC. Encoded protein: CASSRGRANYGYTF.

This clone was seen once. The chain combines TRBV5-1 with TRBJ2-3, with 10 bases identical to TRBD1. J lost 4 bases, V lost 3 bases, and 5 bases had no gene match. The length of the CDR3 is 15 residues. Germline V gives CDR1 SGHRS, CDR2 YFSETQ. CDR3 nucleotides: TGCGCCAGCAGCTCGGGACAGGGGTTCCCAGATACGCAGTATTTT. This encodes CASSSGQGFPDTQYF.

This clone appeared once. The chain joins TRBV24-1 to TRBJ1-5, with D perhaps TRBD1 (5 bases). This CDR3 is 12 amino acids long. Germline V gene sequence: CDR1 KGHDR, CDR2 SFDVKD. Trimming took 12 bases from V and 7 from J, leaving 15 bases between them. In DNA, the CDR3 is TGTGCCCCGCGGGGGGGGGAACAGCCCCAGCATTTT. This sequence encodes CAPRGGEQPQHF.

V and J are TRBV18 and TRBJ1-2; 9 nucleotides match TRBD1. The CDR3 has 14 residues. CDR1 and CDR2 from the germline V gene are KGHSH and LQKENI. V lost 5 bases, J lost 8 bases, and 9 bases stayed unmatched. CDR3 loop: CASSSDRGDEGYTF. CDR3 DNA sequence: TGTGCCAGCTCATCGGACAGGGGAGATGAGGGCTACACCTTC.

V is TRBV30 and J is TRBJ1-2; TRBD1 aligns across 7 bases. The junction had 9 bases not matched to a gene; V was cut back by 3 bases and J by 8 bases. This CDR3 has 13 amino acids. The germline gives CDR1 GTSNPN, CDR2 SVGIG (reference sequence). For the CDR3, the DNA is TGTGCCTGGAGGTTAAAGGGGGCTGGGGGCTACACCTTC. Encoded protein: CAWRLKGAGGYTF. The entire variable domain, with the rest obtained from reference TRBV30 and TRBJ1-2, is as follows: SQTIHQWPATLVQPVGSPLSLECTVEGTSNPNLYWYRQAAGRGLQLLFYSVGIGQISSEVPQNLSASRPQDRQFILSSKKLLLSDSGFYLCAWRLKGAGGYTFGSGTRLTVV.